This TCR beta chain was profiled in a study of T cell changes during pregnancy in multiple sclerosis. CDR3 size: 9 residues. The V end lost 4 bases, the J end lost 11 bases, and 8 bases lay between the germline ends. Germline V lookup: CDR1 GTSNPN, CDR2 SVGIG (reference sequence). The repertoire was sequenced with immunoSEQ multiplex PCR; TCRdb's copy has only in-frame clones and lacks some. The top ten hold roughly 0.9% of the sample, which has about 100,000 clones, 94% seen once. The sequencing here drew on peripheral blood, taken before pregnancy. The gene calls are TRBV30 and TRBJ1-1; D is uncertain. The clonotype comes from a female donor with multiple sclerosis, enrolled in a pregnancy study. The CDR3 nucleotides read TGTGCCTGGAATGGAGGGGCTTTCTTT. The encoded protein is CAWNGGAFF.